This T cell receptor beta chain stems from a study of blood T cell repertoires in COVID-19. On the study more broadly: PBMCs, B-cell-depleted T cells, or T cells provided the cDNA or gDNA that made up the material.

This table comes from immunoSEQ multiplex PCR, and its TCRdb copy is limited to in-frame clones, with some not included. Among over 120,000 clones listed, 65% to 90% were seen once. The CDR3 extends over 15 amino acids. Germline V CDR1 and CDR2: LGHNA, YSLEER. This clone has just one count. The germline gene is not matched at one end of the junction; a read error may be the cause. Sequenced sample: peripheral blood. V is TRBV4-3 and J is TRBJ2-3; TRBD2 is a possible D gene (5 bases). The sequence was obtained from a human donor in a cohort sampled during active COVID-19. Here the CDR3 DNA reads TGCGCCAGCAGCCCCCTCTATGCTAGCATAGATACGCAGTATTTT. It codes for CASSPLYASIDTQYF.